This TCR beta chain is drawn from a study of control samples from healthy donors and cancer patients (TCRdb year 2020). The library relied on the immunoSEQ multiplex PCR assay. TCRdb stores this immuneACCESS table with in-frame sequences only. Part of the clones is absent; in the studies checked, under half of the shortfall reflects unresolved V genes, and no reason is known for the rest. The sample data list 110,000 or so clones, and more than 70% of these were observed just once. The biggest ten clones account for 30% to 50% of the sample. From the germline V gene, CDR1 is SGHRS and CDR2 is YFSETQ. V was cut back by 4 bases and J by 7 bases, leaving a gap of 12 bases between them. The CDR3 holds 12 amino acids from the cysteine to the phenylalanine. The read is trimmed to its CDR3 DNA, 36 bases read in frame from base 1. Regarding this clone: What antigen it recognizes has not been identified. The sample holds no much larger clone one base away, and base qualities are not on file.

The sequence is built from TRBV5-1 and TRBJ2-7; the D gene is perhaps TRBD1, from 6 matching bases. Source material: blood. The receptor's source is a man aged 50 or older in good health. The DNA is as follows: TGCGCCAGCAGCATGGACAGACGGGAGCAGTACTTC. Translation gives CASSMDRREQYF.